These 3 T cell receptor beta chains share one sample of origin, sequenced in a study of a mutant IDH1 vaccine in newly diagnosed glioma. No antigens are known for them. The sample's time point: week 11, during vaccination. Mutant IDH1 20-mer peptide, at 300 ug, made up each vaccine dose, with topical imiquimod. TCRdb's table, derived via immunoSEQ multiplex PCR, lists solely in-frame clones and lacks some. The sample includes fewer than 65,000 clones, 80% of them seen just once. The source material was PBMCs, sampled from a glioma patient whose treatment included an IDH1 peptide vaccine. The receptors were gathered from a man in his forties or fifties with glioma.

The chain joins TRBV19 to TRBJ2-5; TRBD1 is a possible D gene (5 bases). Trimming left V 4 bases short and J 5 bases short, with 14 bases between. There are 14 residues in the CDR3. CDR1 is LNHDA, CDR2 SQIVND, per germline (reference sequence). The CDR3: CASSTLTRAETQYF. CDR3 coding DNA: TGTGCCAGTAGTACGCTGACCAGGGCGGAGACCCAGTACTTC.

J is TRBJ2-7 and V is TRBV27; the D gene is possibly TRBD2 (5 bases). CDR3 length: 13 residues. The V end was cut by 6 bases, the J end by 0 bases, with 9 bases between. CDR1 and CDR2 (germline): MNHEY, SMNVEV (reference sequence). In DNA form, the CDR3 reads TGTGCCAGCAGGAGGACTGACTCCTACGAGCAGTACTTC. The encoded protein is CASRRTDSYEQYF.

This sequence joins TRBV25-1 and TRBJ1-1; D is ambiguous. Germline V gene sequence: CDR1 MGHDK, CDR2 SYGVNS. The CDR3 is made up of 15 amino acids. Between the trimmed V and J ends, which lost 1 base and 1 base, there was a span of 10 bases. CDR3 coding DNA: TGTGCCAGCAGTGAATTGGACGACGGGAACACTGAAGCTTTCTTT. It codes for CASSELDDGNTEAFF.